The clone carrying this T cell receptor beta chain qualifies as medium-sized. The antigen is unknown. This sample is part of a study of immune heterogeneity within non-small cell lung tumors. V trimming: 3 bases; J trimming: 9 bases; junction bases outside the gene matches: 6. The CDR3 has 13 residues. Germline assignment: CDR1 ENHRY and CDR2 SYGVKD. With 32 V and 13 J primers, multiplex PCR amplified the TCR beta CDR3. Using its own MiXCR run on the multiplex PCR reads, TCRdb lists one record per CDR3 protein. The sample lists about 5,700 distinct CDR3 sequences, 21% occurring once. Template input, which was bulk tumor genomic DNA, totaled 600 ng per sample. Several biopsies were collected from each primary tumor during surgery. They were spaced as far apart as possible within the tumor mass. The cohort was untreated, with newly diagnosed non-small cell lung cancer undergoing curative surgery. Points from the study as a whole: Largely different high-frequency T-cell receptor beta clonotypes were found between individual patients. High-frequency clones unique to single sites coexisted with identical dominant CDR3 beta clonotypes that recurred across tumor sites within a patient.

The material sequenced was lung tumor tissue. The source of this sequence is a woman aged 55 to 70 with non-small cell lung cancer. The V and J genes are TRBV10-3 and TRBJ2-7; 9 nucleotides match TRBD1. The CDR3 loop reads CAISETGGAGQYF. CDR3 nucleotide sequence: TGTGCCATCAGTGAAACAGGGGGCGCTGGGCAGTACTTC.